Detailed here is one T cell receptor (beta chain). The data were taken from a study of Ad26.COV2.S vaccination and SARS-CoV-2 variants. Described treatment: 19 received Ad26.COV2.S at low or high dose, single or two shots; several received placebo; per-sample allocation not given. After the first vaccine or placebo injection, samples were drawn on day 63. An Ad26 vector expressing Wuhan-strain SARS-CoV-2 spike constituted the vaccine. Some clones are missing from TCRdb's copy, which holds only in-frame ones; the method was immunoSEQ multiplex PCR. The table lists hundreds of thousands of clones, around 87% of them singletons. Trimming left V 4 bases short and J 3 bases short, with 21 bases between. Germline CDR1 reads LGHNA; CDR2 reads YSLEER. The CDR3 totals 17 residues.

The rearrangement uses TRBV4-3 and TRBJ1-2; D may be TRBD1 (6 bases). The starting material was peripheral blood, obtained in a trial of Ad26.COV2.S vaccine versus placebo. The receptor was isolated from a person aged 18-65 years who received the Ad26.COV2.S COVID-19 vaccine or a placebo. DNA for the CDR3: TGCGCCAGCAGCCGGGAGGCGACAGGCGTTGGGTACTATGGCTACACCTTC. Encoded protein: CASSREATGVGYYGYTF.